This TCR beta chain derives from a study of long-term antiretroviral therapy in people with HIV. The study drew at least one pre-ART and at least two post-ART PBMC samples from every donor. The V gene end was trimmed by 3 bases and the J gene end by 0 bases; junction bases not matched to a gene: 2. The CDR3 sequence is 14 residues long. Germline V CDR1 and CDR2: SGHRS, YFSETQ. Runs used v3.0 of the immunoSEQ assay and were done at survey level. Repertoires were generated with immunoSEQ multiplex PCR, while TCRdb's copy carries only in-frame clones and drops some. Among 15,000 to 20,000 clones listed, approximately 90% were seen once.

The rearrangement joins TRBV5-1 to TRBJ1-1; 7 bases agree with TRBD1. The sequenced sample was unsorted PBMCs, obtained 0.7 years before starting antiretroviral therapy. This TCR came from a man aged 45 to 65 with HIV. The CDR3: CASSSTGLNTEAFF. The CDR3, as DNA: TGCGCCAGCAGCTCGACAGGGTTGAACACTGAAGCTTTCTTT. Based on the CDR3 plus reference TRBV5-1 and TRBJ1-1, the full variable domain is KAGVTQTPRYLIKTRGQQVTLSCSPISGHRSVSWYQQTPGQGLQFLFEYFSETQRNKGNFPGRFSGRQFSNSRSEMNVSTLELGDSALYLCASSSTGLNTEAFFGQGTRLTVV.